One sample yielded the 23 T cell receptor beta chains listed below, sequenced in a study of T cell changes during pregnancy in multiple sclerosis. The data were produced by immunoSEQ multiplex PCR, yet TCRdb's version contains in-frame clones alone and is incomplete. The repertoire has over 85,000 clones, 91% of them found once; the top ten carry over 1.5%. Source: peripheral blood, taken after pregnancy. All receptors derive from a female donor in good health, enrolled as a control in a pregnancy study.

This chain uses TRBV2 with TRBJ1-5; 8 bases line up with TRBD1. The CDR3 totals 14 residues. The V and J ends lost 5 bases and 9 bases, in that order; junction bases with no gene match: 9. Per the germline V gene, CDR1 is SNHLY and CDR2 is FYNNEI. CDR3 region: CASSRQGQDRPQHF. Written as DNA, the CDR3 is TGTGCCAGCAGTCGACAGGGGCAGGATCGGCCCCAGCATTTT.

The genes are TRBV11-1 and TRBJ2-3; tentative D call: TRBD2 (5 bases). Germline V gene sequence: CDR1 SGHAT, CDR2 FQDESV (reference sequence). The CDR3 covers 16 residues. V lost 4 bases and J 4 bases, leaving 18 bases between the germline ends. CDR3 in DNA: TGTGCCAGCAGCTCCAACCCCCGGGGATCGTCAGATACGCAGTATTTT. Translation: CASSSNPRGSSDTQYF.

The chain links TRBV14 to TRBJ2-1; a possible D gene is TRBD1 (6 bases). In germline, CDR1 is SGHDN, CDR2 FVKESK. V lost 2 bases to trimming and J lost 4 bases, with 15 bases between them. The CDR3 is 16 residues long. CDR3 in DNA: TGTGCCAGCAGCCAACGGGGACACCTTCGGTACAATGAGCAGTTCTTC. It is translated as CASSQRGHLRYNEQFF.

The rearrangement uses TRBV27 and TRBJ1-2; TRBD1 matches at 8 bases. The germline V gene encodes CDR1 MNHEY and CDR2 SMNVEV (reference sequence). This CDR3 comprises 15 residues. Trimming cost V 5 bases and J 8 bases; bases outside gene matches: 13. The CDR3 reads CASSPSLTGVRGYTF. The CDR3 region has the DNA TGTGCCAGCAGTCCCTCGTTGACAGGGGTGAGGGGCTACACCTTC.

This clone occurred once. The rearrangement links TRBV18 to TRBJ2-2, with 7 bases aligning to TRBD1. Germline V CDR1 and CDR2: KGHSH, LQKENI. Losses at the gene ends were 3 bases for V and 6 bases for J; bases not matched to a gene: 7. The CDR3 totals 15 residues. CDR3 nucleotide sequence: TGTGCCAGCTCACCGGCGACAGGGCGAGCCGGGGAGCTGTTTTTT. It yields the protein CASSPATGRAGELFF.

V usage is TRBV19 and J usage is TRBJ2-3, with 8 bases matching TRBD1. J gave up 1 base and V 9 bases, and 6 bases lay outside the gene matches. The germline CDR1 and CDR2 sequences are LNHDA and SQIVND (reference sequence). This CDR3 region has 14 residues. CDR3 residues: CASRQGFGTDTQYF. The CDR3 DNA is TGTGCCAGCCGACAGGGGTTTGGCACAGATACGCAGTATTTT.

CDR3 nucleotide sequence: TGTGCCATCAGTGATTTAGCTAGCTCCTACGAGCAGTACTTC. Its translation: CAISDLASSYEQYF. V and J are TRBV10-3 and TRBJ2-7; D remains ambiguous. Germline CDR1 ENHRY, CDR2 SYGVKD. The CDR3 is 14 residues long. V lost 3 bases and J 0 bases, leaving 9 bases between the germline ends.

This clone came up once. The V and J genes are TRBV13 and TRBJ2-4; TRBD1 matches at 8 bases. Germline CDR1 reads PRHDT; CDR2 reads FYEKMQ (reference sequence). V lost 5 bases, J lost 0 bases, and 6 bases stayed unmatched. The CDR3 totals 16 residues. In nucleotides, the CDR3 is TGTGCCAGCAGCGACGACAGGGGTTTAGCCAAAAACATTCAGTACTTC. Translation gives CASSDDRGLAKNIQYF.

In this sample, this clone turned up a few times. The chain employs TRBV7-9 and TRBJ2-7; D is unresolved. V was cut by 1 base and J by 6 bases, with 13 bases left in between. This CDR3 spans 14 amino acids. CDR1 and CDR2 from the germline V gene are SEHNR and FQNEAQ (reference sequence). The CDR3 nucleotides read TGTGCCAGCAGCTTAGGTGCGACTCGCGGCGAGCAGTACTTC. Its translation is CASSLGATRGEQYF.

The chain combines TRBV27 with TRBJ1-1, with D perhaps matching TRBD1 (6 bases). This CDR3 is built from 15 residues. V was trimmed by 6 bases and J by 5 bases, leaving 19 bases between them. CDR1 is MNHEY, CDR2 SMNVEV, per germline (reference sequence). The DNA of the CDR3 is TGTGCCAGCAGACGGTACCCCAGGGGTGGGACTGAAGCTTTCTTT. Its translation is CASRRYPRGGTEAFF.

The chain recombines TRBV5-4 with TRBJ1-6; 8 bases line up with TRBD1. Germline-derived CDR1 and CDR2 are SGHNT and YYREEE (reference sequence). This CDR3 region has 15 residues. Germline trimming cut 4 bases from V and 5 bases from J; bases unmatched to any gene: 5. The CDR3 sequence: CASSRTTGDNSPLHF. In DNA, the CDR3 is TGTGCCAGCAGCCGGACGACAGGGGATAATTCACCCCTCCACTTT.

V usage is TRBV15 and J usage is TRBJ2-3, with TRBD2 matching over 7 bases. This CDR3 region has 18 residues. Germline values: CDR1 LNHNV, CDR2 YYDKDF (reference sequence). The V segment lost 0 bases and the J segment 0 bases; nucleotides outside the gene matches: 9. The CDR3 loop is CATSRDNDGRGSTDTQYF. Written as DNA, the CDR3 is TGTGCCACCAGCAGAGATAATGATGGGAGGGGAAGCACAGATACGCAGTATTTT.

J is TRBJ2-5 and V is TRBV9, with TRBD1 as a possible D gene (6 bases). The DNA end favors TRBJ2-7, so the J call may be wrong. Germline V lookup: CDR1 SGDLS, CDR2 YYNGEE. This CDR3 region has 14 residues. Here the CDR3 DNA reads TGTGCCAGCAGCGTACGAGGACAGAACTACGAGCAGTACTTC. Translation: CASSVRGQNYEQYF.

The chain couples TRBV29-1 to TRBJ2-1, with 8 bases lining up with TRBD2. The CDR3 totals 16 residues. J was trimmed by 8 bases and V by 0 bases; bases with no gene match: 12. Germline V gene sequence: CDR1 SQVTM, CDR2 ANQGSEA. This CDR3 is CSVEDPTSVVADEQFF. The CDR3 bases are TGCAGCGTTGAAGATCCGACTAGCGTAGTGGCGGATGAGCAGTTCTTC.

This clone was observed a single time. The chain joins TRBV10-3 to TRBJ2-1; TRBD2 matches 7 bases. Looked up from germline, CDR1 is ENHRY and CDR2 is SYGVKD. The CDR3 sequence is 12 residues long. The V segment lost 4 bases and the J segment 10 bases; nucleotides outside the gene matches: 4. The CDR3 DNA is TGTGCCATCAGTGGGCTAGCGGACGAGCAGTTCTTC. Its translation: CAISGLADEQFF.

The gene calls are TRBV7-2 and TRBJ1-1; D is unresolved. The germline gives CDR1 SGHTA, CDR2 FQGNSA. The CDR3 is 14 residues long. Trimming cost V 5 bases and J 3 bases, with 13 bases left between them. The CDR3 nucleotides are TGTGCCAGCAGCGTCAAAGGGCGGGACACTGAAGCTTTCTTT. This codes for CASSVKGRDTEAFF.

The sample holds one count of this clone. The rearrangement uses TRBV6-5 and TRBJ2-5, with D perhaps TRBD2 (6 bases). The V gene lost 2 bases and the J gene lost 2 bases, with 15 bases spanning the gap. The CDR3 runs 16 residues. The V gene's germline CDR1 is MNHEY and CDR2 SVGAGI. The DNA of the CDR3 is TGTGCCAGCAGTTACGGGGTGGGGGGAATACAAGAGACCCAGTACTTC. This codes for CASSYGVGGIQETQYF.

This chain connects TRBV9 to TRBJ1-1, with TRBD1 matching over 8 bases. Germline lookup yields CDR1 SGDLS and CDR2 YYNGEE. V was pared by 4 bases and J by 0 bases, with 11 bases of the junction left unmatched. The CDR3 spans 17 residues. CDR3 sequence reads: CASSPQGGRRMNTEAFF. Here the CDR3 DNA reads TGTGCCAGCAGCCCACAGGGGGGTAGGAGGATGAACACTGAAGCTTTCTTT.

V usage is TRBV25-1 and J usage is TRBJ1-2, with D unresolved. The germline V gene encodes CDR1 MGHDK and CDR2 SYGVNS. Deletions cut 4 bases from V and 1 base from J, with 4 bases between. There are 12 residues in the CDR3. CDR3 sequence: CASSAINYGYTF. For the CDR3, the DNA is TGTGCCAGCAGTGCCATTAACTATGGCTACACCTTC.

This chain uses TRBV6-5 with TRBJ1-2; a possible D gene is TRBD1 (6 bases). This CDR3 is built from 13 residues. The ends were cut back, 6 bases at V and 8 bases at J, with 16 bases in the middle. Germline loops: CDR1 MNHEY, CDR2 SVGAGI. CDR3 protein: CASSPGVRGGYTF. In nucleotides, the CDR3 is TGTGCCAGCAGCCCAGGGGTTCGGGGCGGCTACACCTTC.

The CDR3 DNA sequence: TGTGCCAGTAGTCCCCCTTGGGGCCCGGTGTCTGGGGCCAACGTCCTGACTTTC. Its translation is CASSPPWGPVSGANVLTF. The rearrangement links TRBV19 to TRBJ2-6; TRBD1 is a possible D gene (5 bases). CDR1 LNHDA and CDR2 SQIVND come from the germline V gene (reference sequence). With 5 bases removed from V and 1 base from J, the gap between germline ends came to 18 bases. The CDR3 totals 18 residues.

For this clone: One end of the junction varies from germline; a read error may be responsible. V is TRBV7-7 and J is TRBJ2-5; 7 bases are shared with TRBD1. The CDR3 sequence is 15 residues long. Germline values: CDR1 SSHAT, CDR2 FNYEAQ (reference sequence). The CDR3 spells CASSLAKAGGETQYF. The CDR3 DNA follows: TGTGCTAGCAGCTTAGCGAAGGCAGGGGGAGAGACCCAGTACTTC.

This chain connects TRBV4-3 to TRBJ1-2; D perhaps matches TRBD1 (6 bases). Deletions cut 0 bases from V and 5 bases from J, with 19 bases between. This CDR3 is built from 17 residues. Germline lookup yields CDR1 LGHNA and CDR2 YSLEER. The CDR3 region is CASSQDYRDRRRYGYTF. DNA of the CDR3: TGCGCCAGCAGCCAAGATTACAGGGACCGTCGAAGGTATGGCTACACCTTC.